Given below is one TCR beta chain in context. The germline V gene has CDR1 SGHTS and CDR2 YDEGEE. V dropped 4 bases and J dropped 0; count of bases not matched to a gene: 9. This CDR3 comprises 18 residues. The data were obtained in a study of blood T cell repertoires in COVID-19. Overall study: From T cells, B-cell-depleted T cells, or PBMCs came the material, which was cDNA or gDNA.

Study processing details: From reference gene primer amplification, estimates of nucleated cell counts were derived. The method was immunoSEQ multiplex PCR; TCRdb's version includes in-frame clones alone and lacks a portion of them. That table gives V, J and clone size, and the DNA gave D and trimming. Found here are 200,000 to 250,000 clones, roughly 84% of them singletons; the top ten hold roughly 2.3%. Sequences were obtained from peripheral blood. The chain employs TRBV5-8 and TRBJ1-6; TRBD1 matches at 8 bases. The source of this sequence is a woman aged 60-75 years with acute or convalescent COVID-19. The CDR3 sequence is CASSKTGVISSYNSPLHF. DNA of the CDR3: TGTGCCAGCAGCAAGACAGGGGTCATAAGCTCCTATAATTCACCCCTCCACTTT. The whole variable domain, remainder taken from reference TRBV5-8 and TRBJ1-6, is EAGVTQSPTHLIKTRGQQATLRCSPISGHTSVYWYQQALGLGLQFLLWYDEGEERNRGNFPPRFSGRQFPNYSSELNVNALELEDSALYLCASSKTGVISSYNSPLHFGNGTRLTVT.